Presented here are 12 T cell receptor beta chains from one specimen sequenced in a study of blood T cell repertoires in COVID-19. Data came from immunoSEQ multiplex PCR; TCRdb stores just in-frame clones and leaves some out. The sample consists of 250,000 to 350,000 clones, 70% to 85% of them appearing once. The source material was peripheral blood. The receptors stem from a human donor with COVID-19, enrolled during active disease. The donor label of this sample is uncertain.

This chain connects TRBV5-1 to TRBJ2-7; no firm D call. This CDR3 is 13 amino acids long. Germline CDR1 is SGHRS and CDR2 is YFSETQ. V was cut by 2 bases and J by 1 base, with 7 bases left in between. Here the CDR3 reads CASSFTNSYEQYF. In DNA, the CDR3 is TGCGCCAGCAGCTTTACAAATTCCTACGAGCAGTACTTC.

Regarding this clone: The junction shows a germline mismatch at one end, possibly a read error. The V gene is TRBV7-7, the J gene TRBJ2-2, with D possibly being TRBD2 (7 bases). This CDR3 is built from 17 residues. Germline V lookup: CDR1 SSHAT, CDR2 FNYEAQ (reference sequence). For the CDR3, the DNA is TGTGCTAGCAGCCCGCCTGGTGGGGGGGACACAACCGGGGAGCTGTTTTTT. This gives the protein CASSPPGGGDTTGELFF.

The genes are TRBV28 and TRBJ1-1; 7 bases are shared with TRBD1. Germline loops: CDR1 MDHEN, CDR2 SYDVKM. The J segment lost 1 base and the V segment lost 5 bases, leaving 7 bases of the junction unmatched. CDR3 length: 15 residues. CDR3 residues: CASSITTGRNTEAFF. The CDR3 bases are TGTGCCAGCAGTATAACGACAGGGAGGAACACTGAAGCTTTCTTT.

The V call is TRBV2, the J call TRBJ1-5, with D unresolved. The CDR3 consists of 15 residues. With 3 bases removed from V and 9 bases from J, the gap between germline ends came to 18 bases. Germline CDR1 SNHLY, CDR2 FYNNEI. The CDR3 DNA follows: TGTGCCAGCAGTGAGACGGAGGCTAGGATTTTGCCCCAGCATTTT. Its protein product is CASSETEARILPQHF.

CDR3 DNA: TGTGCCAGCAGCTTAGATGTACGGGAGTACAATGAGCAGTTCTTC. Protein sequence: CASSLDVREYNEQFF. The chain carries TRBV7-2 and TRBJ2-1, with a possible D match to TRBD2 (6 bases). Looked up from germline, CDR1 is SGHTA and CDR2 is FQGNSA. The CDR3 covers 15 residues. The V end was cut by 1 base, the J end by 4 bases, with 11 bases between.

The rearrangement uses TRBV28 and TRBJ1-3; D is unresolved. V lost 5 bases, J lost 0 bases, and 8 bases lay in between. CDR1 and CDR2 (germline): MDHEN, SYDVKM. This CDR3 contains 14 residues. The CDR3 DNA reads TGTGCCAGCAGTGGCGGCATCTCTGGAAACACCATATATTTT. This sequence encodes CASSGGISGNTIYF.

With respect to this clone: Different DNA sequences within this sample yield the same CDR3. The chain couples TRBV29-1 to TRBJ1-2, with a tentative D call TRBD1 (5 bases). Trimming removed 6 bases at V and 8 bases at J, with 10 bases between. The CDR3 consists of 10 residues. CDR1 SQVTM and CDR2 ANQGSEA come from the germline V gene. In DNA form, the CDR3 reads TGCAGCGTGTCGGGGGACGGCTACACCTTC. It is translated as CSVSGDGYTF.

The J gene is TRBJ1-4, the V gene TRBV3-1 (or the pseudogene TRBV3-2), with no clear D. Germline V gene data show CDR1 as LGHDT and CDR2 as YNNKEL (reference sequence). Trimming removed 0 bases at V and 8 bases at J, with 16 bases between. The CDR3 totals 16 residues. In DNA, the CDR3 is TGTGCCAGCAGCCAAGATCCGCTAAGACCGGGAGAAAAACTGTTTTTT. Translating it yields CASSQDPLRPGEKLFF.

The chain employs TRBV12-3 or TRBV12-4 and TRBJ2-5, with D perhaps TRBD2 (5 bases). V was pared by 5 bases and J by 4 bases, with 8 bases between. The CDR3 has 12 amino acids. The CDR3 loop reads CASSQGGETQYF. CDR3 in DNA: TGTGCCAGCAGTCAAGGAGGAGAGACCCAGTACTTC.

The chain has TRBV28 and TRBJ1-5, with D uncertain. The CDR3 has 14 residues. Trimming shortened V by 11 bases and J by 3 bases, and 17 bases separated the two germline ends. Germline V gene sequence: CDR1 MDHEN, CDR2 SYDVKM. CDR3 nucleotides: TGTGCCGCTAACTCTGGGCAGGACAATCAGCCCCAGCATTTT. It is translated as CAANSGQDNQPQHF. The entire variable domain, with the rest obtained from reference TRBV28 and TRBJ1-5, is as follows: DVKVTQSSRYLVKRTGEKVFLECVQDMDHENMFWYRQDPGLGLRLIYFSYDVKMKEKGDIPEGYSVSREKKERFSLILESASTNQTSMYLCAANSGQDNQPQHFGDGTRLSIL.

The genes are TRBV20-1 and TRBJ2-5, with D perhaps TRBD1 (6 bases). The CDR3 runs to 11 residues. Germline V gene lookup returns CDR1 DFQATT and CDR2 SNEGSKA (reference sequence). V was pared by 4 bases and J by 5 bases, with 8 bases between. The CDR3 spells CSATGEETQYF. CDR3 coding DNA: TGCAGTGCTACAGGGGAGGAGACCCAGTACTTC.

The genes are TRBV12-2 and TRBJ2-4; the table names TRBD1, a call not compared with the DNA. TRBV12-2 is a recognized pseudogene. This CDR3 is 18 amino acids long. For the CDR3, the DNA is TGTGCAAGTCGCTTAAACCCCTCATCGACAGGGGTCAAAAACATTCAGTACTTC. It specifies CASRLNPSSTGVKNIQYF.